The text below deals with one T cell receptor beta chain. Germline V gene sequence: CDR1 LGHNA, CDR2 YSLEER. CDR3 size: 16 residues. V lost 4 bases and J lost 4, with 18 bases in between. The method was immunoSEQ multiplex PCR; TCRdb's version includes in-frame clones alone and lacks a portion of them. The sample consists of approximately 26,000 clones, approximately 91% of them appearing once. The record originates from a study of OX40 agonist ivuxolimab in advanced cancers. At the level of the study: Patients were given ivuxolimab, an antibody that agonizes OX40 (CD134). Three patients responded partially, comprising one with hepatocellular carcinoma and two with cutaneous melanoma.

The clonotype comes from an adult with an advanced solid tumor such as melanoma, head and neck, liver or kidney cancer. The chain recombines TRBV4-3 with TRBJ2-3; tentatively, D is TRBD1 or TRBD2 (5 bases each). Source: CD4+ or CD8+ T cells sorted from blood, taken in a trial of the OX40 agonist ivuxolimab. The DNA of the CDR3 is TGCGCCAGCAGCCTTATAAACCGGGGCCCCGCAGATACGCAGTATTTT. It is translated as CASSLINRGPADTQYF.